The text below deals with one T cell receptor beta chain. Its antigen is as yet unknown. The CDR3 has 14 residues. Trimming shortened V by 5 bases and J by 5 bases, and 13 bases separated the two germline ends. Germline-derived CDR1 and CDR2 are MNHNY and SVGAGI (reference sequence). The sample is drawn from a study of CD4 T cells in relation to SARS-CoV-2 and coronaviruses. Study outcomes and limitations: In about 65% of donors, memory CD4+ clonotypes crossrecognized SARS-CoV-2 and at least one common cold coronavirus spike. Crossreactive clones expanded significantly less to SARS-CoV-2 than monoreactive clones.

Clones were sequenced by immunoSEQ multiplex PCR, and TCRdb holds only the in-frame ones, with some missing. The data show 20,000 or so clones, about 80% seen once. The unexposed donors gave CD4+ T cells in about 2011-2018, prior to COVID-19. After around nine days of culture, CD4+ T cells were isolated. Sequenced input: CD4+ T cells from PBMCs, cultured in vitro. The rearrangement uses TRBV6-6 and TRBJ1-3; no reliable D call. The sequence came from a human donor in good health. CDR3 in DNA: TGTGCCAGCAGTCACAACAGTGATCGAAACACCATATATTTT. Translated: CASSHNSDRNTIYF.